Listed here is a single TCR beta chain. The clone's antigen remains unknown. No quality values exist for individual bases; no much larger clone is one base distant. Each donor gave one peripheral blood draw, averaging about 120 mL, which was collected into heparinised tubes. Using a panel that included CD45RO, CCR7, CD25, CD127, CD95 and CD27, naive, central memory, regulatory and stem cell-like memory CD4+ T cells were sorted on a BD FACSAria II. Every sorted population had a purity above 95%. PBMCs were isolated immediately by Lymphoprep density gradient centrifugation and stained directly without culture. Samples were stained and sorted in pairs, with one healthy donor and one patient per experiment, so that batch effects were minimized. The entire isolated RNA was reverse transcribed using the High Capacity cDNA Reverse Transcription Kit, and thus expressed TCRB transcripts were sequenced. Deep immunoSEQ sequencing was applied to naive, central memory and regulatory T cell samples, giving an average of about 3.6 million total reads per sample. Sorted cells were lysed in RLT buffer and RNA was extracted with DNase-treated RNeasy Micro or Mini kits, depending on cell number. Each cell subset was processed on its own to prevent cross-contamination, while patient and healthy donor samples were processed together. The immunoSEQ multiplex PCR was used to amplify TCRB sequences from cDNA, generating 87-bp fragments that spanned the CDR3 region. The amplicons were sequenced using the Illumina HiSeq platform. In the original analysis: Synthetic template baselines were used to correct PCR bias computationally, reads within Hamming distance 2 were collapsed, and singletons that could not be merged were discarded. Reads were aligned to IMGT to assign V, D and J genes, CDR3 length, and insertions or deletions at six rearrangement sites. Clonotype counts were normalized to sorted cell number within each subset before computing true diversity and Gini coefficients with the tcR R package. The overlap coefficient, calculated on TCRB nucleotide sequences, was used to quantify repertoire sharing. As a proxy for the pre-selection repertoire, out-of-frame TCRB sequences from naive cells were analyzed. Here the immuneACCESS table is served through TCRdb, limited to in-frame sequences with V and J called. Missing clones are a known gap in these copies; in checked studies unresolved V genes cover under half, and the rest lacks a known reason. D and trimming come from the DNA, and the V and J calls and clone size come from that table. The sample table records under 250,000 clones; 11% to 15% of these occur just once. About 0.024% of the sample lies in the top ten.

The germline ends are 13 bases apart after V is trimmed by 0 bases and J by 5 bases. From a lookup of the germline V gene, CDR1 and CDR2 are MGHRA and YSYEKL. The CDR3 starts with the cysteine, ends with the phenylalanine, and has 15 residues. Only the CDR3 DNA is retained, 45 bases long and in frame from the first base. The record originates from a study of beta chain features in type 1 diabetes (dated by TCRdb to between 2017 and 2018). General notes on the study: No differences in mean age, gender distribution, total cell number or subset yield were found between patients and healthy donors. In the study, TCRB repertoires of sorted circulating CD4+ T cell subsets from recently diagnosed type 1 diabetes patients were compared with those of matched healthy donors. Regulatory and stem cell-like memory subsets were isolated from only 8 patients and roughly eight healthy donors, whereas naive and central memory subsets came from all 28 donors. A total of 107,917,701 sorted cells were examined across all samples, and RNA yield correlated strongly with the number of cells per subset. Findings and caveats that apply to the study as a whole: At VDJ recombination sites, type 1 diabetes patients had fewer insertions and more deleted nucleotides, which implies abnormalities in thymic rearrangement. Naive, central memory and regulatory TCRB repertoires appeared to be more alike among patients than among healthy donors. Type 1 diabetes patients showed a moderate but significant shortening of TCRB CDR3 length in all four CD4+ subsets. Because the HLA sub-analyses included only small numbers of individuals, any influence of HLA type on TCRB rearrangement was left unresolved. Shorter templates might have been favored by PCR, but patient and control samples were amplified and corrected together, so both groups would have been affected equally by any skew. Because cDNA rather than genomic DNA was sequenced, highly expressing activated cells could have been over-represented, although no difference in activation and CD3 levels was found between groups.

The chain uses TRBV4-1 and TRBJ1-1, with TRBD1 as a weak D call on 5 bases. The sequencing input was naive CD4+ T cells from blood. This sample's cell subset or site label indicates: true naive CD4+ T cells. The receptor was isolated from a woman in her thirties or forties in good health. The nucleotides read TGCGCCAGCAGCCAAGATCTGGGGGGATGGACTGAAGCTTTCTTT. This gives the protein CASSQDLGGWTEAFF.